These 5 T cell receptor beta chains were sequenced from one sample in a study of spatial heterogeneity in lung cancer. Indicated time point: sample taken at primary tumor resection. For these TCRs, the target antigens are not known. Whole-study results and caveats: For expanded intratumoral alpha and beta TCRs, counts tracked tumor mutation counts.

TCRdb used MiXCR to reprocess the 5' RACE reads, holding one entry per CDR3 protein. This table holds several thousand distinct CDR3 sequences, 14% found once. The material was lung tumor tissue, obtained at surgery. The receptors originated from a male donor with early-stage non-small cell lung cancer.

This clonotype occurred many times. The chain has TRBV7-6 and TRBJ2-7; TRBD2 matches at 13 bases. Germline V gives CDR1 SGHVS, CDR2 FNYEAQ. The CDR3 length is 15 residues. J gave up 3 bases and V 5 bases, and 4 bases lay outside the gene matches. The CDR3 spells CASSPRTSGSYEQYF. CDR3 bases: TGTGCCAGCAGCCCACGGACTAGCGGGAGCTACGAGCAGTACTTC.

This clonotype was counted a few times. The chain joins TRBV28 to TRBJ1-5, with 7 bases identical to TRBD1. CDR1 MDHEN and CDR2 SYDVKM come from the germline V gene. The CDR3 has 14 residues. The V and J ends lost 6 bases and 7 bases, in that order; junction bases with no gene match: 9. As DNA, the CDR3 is TGTGCCAGCAGCCTCAGGGACAGTGAACAGCCCCAGCATTTT. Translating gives CASSLRDSEQPQHF.

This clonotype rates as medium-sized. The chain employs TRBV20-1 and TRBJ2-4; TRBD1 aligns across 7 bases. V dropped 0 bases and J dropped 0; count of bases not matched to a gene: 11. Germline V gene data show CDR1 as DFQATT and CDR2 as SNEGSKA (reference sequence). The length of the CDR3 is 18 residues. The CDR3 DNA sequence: TGCAGTGCTAGAGACCGGGACAGTCGGGCTCTAGCCAAAAACATTCAGTACTTC. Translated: CSARDRDSRALAKNIQYF.

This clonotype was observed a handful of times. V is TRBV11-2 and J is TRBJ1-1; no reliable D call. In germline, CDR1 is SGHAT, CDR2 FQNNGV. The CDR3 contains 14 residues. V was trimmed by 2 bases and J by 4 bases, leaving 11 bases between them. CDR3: CASSLNSLITEAFF. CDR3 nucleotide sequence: TGTGCCAGCAGCTTAAACAGCCTCATCACTGAAGCTTTCTTT.

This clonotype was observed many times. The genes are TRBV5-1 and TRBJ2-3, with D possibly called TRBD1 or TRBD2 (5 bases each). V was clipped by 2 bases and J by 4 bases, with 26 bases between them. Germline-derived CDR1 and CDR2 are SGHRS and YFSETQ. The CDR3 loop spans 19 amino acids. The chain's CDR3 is CASSFLPTKGRYSSDTQYF. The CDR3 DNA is TGCGCCAGCAGCTTTTTACCAACGAAGGGACGGTATTCGTCAGATACGCAGTATTTT.